The clone carrying this T cell receptor (beta chain) was counted only a few times. These data belong to a study of patients and donors after allogeneic stem cell transplantation. CDR3 length: 17 residues. Trimming left V 5 bases short and J 5 bases short, with 24 bases between. One entry per CDR3 protein, called by TCRdb with MiXCR from the RT-PCR reads. The sample has roughly 960,000 distinct CDR3 sequences; roughly 18% are singletons. The sequenced material came from blood, either unsorted or a sorted T cell fraction (not recorded which). The TCR comes from a human donor who was either an allogeneic HSCT recipient or a stem cell or donor lymphocyte infusion donor (not recorded which). It is not recorded whose cells these are; they may come from a transplant donor. This chain joins TRBV12-3 or TRBV12-4 and TRBJ1-2; the D is unclear. The CDR3 loop is CASSIYPRSSAYYGYTF. The DNA for the CDR3 is TGTGCCAGCAGTATATATCCCCGCTCATCCGCATATTATGGCTACACCTTC.